This T cell receptor (beta chain) originates from a study of response to subunit inactivated influenza vaccine. TCRdb fed the RT-PCR reads into MiXCR, producing one record per CDR3 protein. The data contain about 540,000 distinct CDR3 sequences, about 14% of them seen just once; the ten biggest clones take up more than 9.5%. Overall study results and limits: Each seasonal flu vaccination may recruit only limited new T cells, authors suggested.

This clonotype was counted at least ten times. Its target is unknown. V lost 0 bases and J lost 7; bases outside the gene matches: 7. The CDR3 sequence is 17 residues long. CDR1 and CDR2 from the germline V gene are LNHNV and YYDKDF (reference sequence). V gene TRBV15 combines with J gene TRBJ2-1; TRBD2 aligns across 12 bases. The sequence derives from a man in his fifties who received an inactivated influenza vaccine. The starting material was PBMCs from blood, obtained about 11 days after vaccination. The CDR3 here is CATSRERLAGAGNEQFF. The CDR3 nucleotides read TGTGCCACCAGCAGAGAACGACTAGCGGGAGCCGGGAATGAGCAGTTCTTC.